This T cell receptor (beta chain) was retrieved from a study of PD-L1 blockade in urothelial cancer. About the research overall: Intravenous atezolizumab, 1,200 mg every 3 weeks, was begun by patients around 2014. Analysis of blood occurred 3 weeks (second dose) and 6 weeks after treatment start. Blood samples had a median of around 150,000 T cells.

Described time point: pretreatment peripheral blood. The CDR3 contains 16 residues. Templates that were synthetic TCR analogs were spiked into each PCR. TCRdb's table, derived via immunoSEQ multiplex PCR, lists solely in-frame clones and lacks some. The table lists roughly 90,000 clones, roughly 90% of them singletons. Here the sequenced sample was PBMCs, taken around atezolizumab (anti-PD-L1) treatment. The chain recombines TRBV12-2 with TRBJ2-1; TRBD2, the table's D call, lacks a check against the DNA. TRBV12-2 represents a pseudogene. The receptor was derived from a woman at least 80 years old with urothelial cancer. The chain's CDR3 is CASRLGVASTENEQFF. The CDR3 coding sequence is TGTGCAAGTCGCTTAGGTGTAGCGTCAACGGAGAATGAGCAGTTCTTC.